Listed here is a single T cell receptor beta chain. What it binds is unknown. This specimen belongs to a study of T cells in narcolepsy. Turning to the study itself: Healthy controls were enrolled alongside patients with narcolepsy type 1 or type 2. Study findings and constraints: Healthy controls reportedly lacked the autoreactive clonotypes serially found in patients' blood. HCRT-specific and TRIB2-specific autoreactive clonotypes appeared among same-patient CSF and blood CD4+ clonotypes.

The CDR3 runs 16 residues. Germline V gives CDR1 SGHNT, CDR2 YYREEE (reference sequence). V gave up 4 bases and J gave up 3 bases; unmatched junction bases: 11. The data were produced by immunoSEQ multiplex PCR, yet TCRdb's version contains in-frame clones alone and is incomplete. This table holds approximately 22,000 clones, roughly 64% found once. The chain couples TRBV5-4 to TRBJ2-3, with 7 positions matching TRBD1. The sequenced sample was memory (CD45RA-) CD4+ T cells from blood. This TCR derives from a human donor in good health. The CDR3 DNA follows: TGTGCCAGCAGCCCGGAGAAGGACAGGAGTACAGATACGCAGTATTTT. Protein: CASSPEKDRSTDTQYF.